This T cell receptor beta chain derives from a study of control samples from healthy donors and cancer patients. This clone was seen more than once but under ten times. CDR3 size: 13 residues. V lost 4 bases and J lost 5, with 11 bases in between. Germline V CDR1 and CDR2: LGHNA, YNFKEQ. Assay used: immunoSEQ multiplex PCR; TCRdb lists only in-frame clones, some missing. This table has about 130,000 clones, around 90% appearing once. Sequencing was carried out using blood. This sequence originates from a middle-aged man in good health. This sequence joins TRBV4-2 and TRBJ2-5; TRBD1 might be the D (6 bases). CDR3: CASSPGAWETQYF. The DNA of the CDR3 is TGTGCCAGCAGCCCAGGGGCTTGGGAGACCCAGTACTTC.